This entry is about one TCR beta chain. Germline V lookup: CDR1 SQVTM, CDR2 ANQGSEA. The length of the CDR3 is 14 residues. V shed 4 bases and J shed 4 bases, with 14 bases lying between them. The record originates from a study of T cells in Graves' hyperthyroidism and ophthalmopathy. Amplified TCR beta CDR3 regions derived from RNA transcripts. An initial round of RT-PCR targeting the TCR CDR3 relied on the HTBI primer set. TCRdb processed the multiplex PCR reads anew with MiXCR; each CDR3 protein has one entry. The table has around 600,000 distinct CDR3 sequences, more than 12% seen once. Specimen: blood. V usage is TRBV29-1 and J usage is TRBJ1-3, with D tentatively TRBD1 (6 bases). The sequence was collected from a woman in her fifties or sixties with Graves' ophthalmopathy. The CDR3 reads CSVGPGTQGNTIYF. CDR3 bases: TGCAGCGTTGGGCCCGGGACACAAGGAAACACCATATATTTT.